These 2 T cell receptor beta chains were sequenced from one sample in a study of CD8 T cells in Susac syndrome. About 0.5 to 1 ug RNA was reverse transcribed with random hexamers. One entry per CDR3 protein, called by TCRdb with MiXCR from the immunoSEQ multiplex PCR reads. The sample has approximately 270,000 distinct CDR3 sequences; 80% to 95% are singletons. The sequenced sample was CD4+ T cells from PBMCs. The receptor source for this set is a human donor with multiple sclerosis.

The rearrangement joins TRBV27 to TRBJ2-5; weak D call: TRBD2 (6 bases). The CDR3 runs to 17 residues. Germline V gives CDR1 MNHEY, CDR2 SMNVEV (reference sequence). V gave up 3 bases and J gave up 4 bases, with 21 bases separating them. The CDR3 coding sequence is TGTGCCAGCAGTTTCTCAACCCCGGGACTTTGGGGAGAGACCCAGTACTTC. Residues: CASSFSTPGLWGETQYF.

The table lists this clonotype with a count of one. This chain connects TRBV6-6 to TRBJ2-3; 12 positions match TRBD2. This CDR3 spans 15 amino acids. Germline V gene sequence: CDR1 MNHNY, CDR2 SVGAGI (reference sequence). With V trimmed by 6 bases and J by 2 bases, 3 bases remained unmatched. The CDR3 nucleotides read TGTGCCAGCAGAGGGACTAGCGGGTACACAGATACGCAGTATTTT. This sequence encodes CASRGTSGYTDTQYF.